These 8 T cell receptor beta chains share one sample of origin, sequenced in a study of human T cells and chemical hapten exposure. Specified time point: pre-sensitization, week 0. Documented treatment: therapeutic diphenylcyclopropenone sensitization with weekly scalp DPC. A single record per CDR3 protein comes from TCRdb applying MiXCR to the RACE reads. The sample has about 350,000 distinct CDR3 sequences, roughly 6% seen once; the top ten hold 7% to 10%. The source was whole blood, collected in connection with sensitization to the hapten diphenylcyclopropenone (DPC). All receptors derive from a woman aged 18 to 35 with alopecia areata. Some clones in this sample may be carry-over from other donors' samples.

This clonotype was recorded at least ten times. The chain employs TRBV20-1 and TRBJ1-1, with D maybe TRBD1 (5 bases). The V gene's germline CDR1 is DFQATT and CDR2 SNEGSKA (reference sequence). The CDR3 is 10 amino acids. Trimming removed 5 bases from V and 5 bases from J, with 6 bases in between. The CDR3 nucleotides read TGCAGTGCTGGGGGAACTGAAGCTTTCTTT. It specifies CSAGGTEAFF.

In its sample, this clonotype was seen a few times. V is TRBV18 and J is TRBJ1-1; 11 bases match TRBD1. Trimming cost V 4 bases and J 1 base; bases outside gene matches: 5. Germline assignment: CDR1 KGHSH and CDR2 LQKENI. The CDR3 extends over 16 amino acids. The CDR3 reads CASSRTGTGGNTEAFF. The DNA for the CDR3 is TGTGCCAGCTCACGTACCGGGACAGGGGGGAACACTGAAGCTTTCTTT.

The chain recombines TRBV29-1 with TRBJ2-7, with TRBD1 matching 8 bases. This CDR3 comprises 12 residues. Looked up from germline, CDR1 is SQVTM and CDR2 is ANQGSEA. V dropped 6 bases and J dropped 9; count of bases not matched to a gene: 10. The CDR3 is CSVQQGGKGQYF. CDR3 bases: TGCAGCGTCCAACAGGGGGGAAAGGGGCAGTACTTC.

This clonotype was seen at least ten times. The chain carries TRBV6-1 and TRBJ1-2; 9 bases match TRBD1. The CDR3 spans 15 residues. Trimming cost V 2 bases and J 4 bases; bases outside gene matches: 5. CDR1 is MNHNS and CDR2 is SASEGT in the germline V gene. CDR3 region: CASSERPDRGYGYTF. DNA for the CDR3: TGTGCCAGCAGTGAACGGCCGGACAGGGGCTATGGCTACACCTTC.

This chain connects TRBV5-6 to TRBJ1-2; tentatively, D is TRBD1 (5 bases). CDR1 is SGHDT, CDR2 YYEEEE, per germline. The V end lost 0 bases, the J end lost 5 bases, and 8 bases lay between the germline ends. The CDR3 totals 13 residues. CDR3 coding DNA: TGTGCCAGCAGCTTGGACGACAGTTATGGCTACACCTTC. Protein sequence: CASSLDDSYGYTF.

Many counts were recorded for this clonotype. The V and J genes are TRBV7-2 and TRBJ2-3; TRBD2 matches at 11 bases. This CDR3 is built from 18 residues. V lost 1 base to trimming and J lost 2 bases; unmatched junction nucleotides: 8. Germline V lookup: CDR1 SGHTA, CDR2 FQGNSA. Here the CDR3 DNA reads TGTGCCAGCAGCTTAGGGTTAACTAGCGGGGGCTTCACAGATACGCAGTATTTT. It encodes CASSLGLTSGGFTDTQYF.

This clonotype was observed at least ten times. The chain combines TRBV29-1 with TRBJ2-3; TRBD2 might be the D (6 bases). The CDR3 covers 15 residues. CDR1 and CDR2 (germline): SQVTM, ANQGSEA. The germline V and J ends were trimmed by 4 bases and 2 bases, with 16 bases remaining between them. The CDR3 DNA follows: TGCAGCGTTGGGAAGGAGGGAAGAAACACAGATACGCAGTATTTT. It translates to CSVGKEGRNTDTQYF.

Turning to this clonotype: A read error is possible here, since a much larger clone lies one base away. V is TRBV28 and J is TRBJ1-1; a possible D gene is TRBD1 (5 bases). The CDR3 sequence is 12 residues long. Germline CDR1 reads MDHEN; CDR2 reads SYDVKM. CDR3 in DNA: TGTGCCGGCAGCTTTCAAGGGGCTGAAGCTTTCTTT. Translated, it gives CAGSFQGAEAFF.